This TCR beta chain is drawn from a study of blood T cell repertoires in COVID-19. Background on the study: Whether acute or convalescent, the COVID-19 samples came from the United States, Italy and Spain.

Generated by immunoSEQ multiplex PCR, the TCRdb table keeps only in-frame clones and is missing some. The sample lists about 29,000 clones, roughly 80% occurring once. The CDR3 loop spans 20 amino acids. V shed 0 bases, J shed 2 bases, and the junction held 11 bases outside the gene matches. CDR1 is SGHNT, CDR2 YENEEA, per germline. This chain connects TRBV11-3 to TRBJ2-1; 12 nucleotides agree with TRBD2. The sample comprised peripheral blood. This TCR derives from a woman aged 70-85 years with active or convalescent COVID-19. The CDR3 region is CASSLDPGLAGGSPYNEQFF. The CDR3 DNA sequence: TGTGCCAGCAGCTTAGACCCGGGACTAGCGGGTGGGTCGCCCTACAATGAGCAGTTCTTC.